This passage covers 32 T cell receptor beta chains from one sample sequenced in a study of siplizumab effects on memory and regulatory T cells. Sequencing was performed with immunoSEQ multiplex PCR; in TCRdb, only in-frame clones are kept and a portion is missing. The sample lists 57,000 or so clones; more than 80% were seen once. The sequenced material came from CD8+ T cells sorted from blood. Receptors originate from a human donor in good health.

V and J are TRBV30 and TRBJ2-7; D gene unclear. This CDR3 has 12 amino acids. The V end lost 2 bases, the J end lost 2 bases, and 7 bases lay between the germline ends. The germline V gene encodes CDR1 GTSNPN and CDR2 SVGIG (reference sequence). The chain's CDR3 is CAWSRVAYEQYF. As DNA, the CDR3 is TGTGCCTGGAGTAGAGTGGCCTACGAGCAGTACTTC.

The chain has TRBV12-5 and TRBJ2-1; D is undetermined. CDR1 is LGHNT and CDR2 is FRNRAP in the germline V gene. Trimming removed 6 bases at V and 8 bases at J, with 2 bases between. The CDR3 runs 9 residues. In nucleotides, the CDR3 is TGTGCTAGTGGCCATGAGCAGTTCTTC. Translated, it gives CASGHEQFF.

The chain uses TRBV5-6 and TRBJ1-1, with 10 bases lining up with TRBD1. V shed 0 bases and J 5 bases; nucleotides not matched to a gene: 1. The CDR3 spans 14 residues. Germline loops: CDR1 SGHDT, CDR2 YYEEEE. CDR3 DNA sequence: TGTGCCAGCAGCTTGGAGGGACAGGGGACTGAAGCTTTCTTT. This codes for CASSLEGQGTEAFF.

The V gene is TRBV4-1, the J gene TRBJ2-7, with 8 bases that match TRBD2. With V trimmed by 3 bases and J by 3 bases, 1 base remained unmatched. The CDR3 contains 13 residues. CDR1 MGHRA and CDR2 YSYEKL come from the germline V gene. This chain's CDR3 is CASSHGGGYEQYF. The CDR3 nucleotides are TGCGCCAGCAGCCACGGGGGGGGCTACGAGCAGTACTTC.

The chain uses TRBV7-9 and TRBJ2-5, with TRBD2 matching 7 bases. The CDR3 consists of 14 residues. With 5 bases clipped from V and 2 bases from J, the junction kept 5 bases outside the gene matches. In germline, CDR1 is SEHNR, CDR2 FQNEAQ (reference sequence). The CDR3 bases are TGTGCCAGCAGCCAGCGGGACGGTCAAGAGACCCAGTACTTC. This encodes CASSQRDGQETQYF. Looking up the rest from reference TRBV7-9 and TRBJ2-5 gives the full variable domain: DTGVSQNPRHKITKRGQNVTFRCDPISEHNRLYWYRQTLGQGPEFLTYFQNEAQLEKSRLLSDRFSAERPKGSFSTLEIQRTEQGDSAMYLCASSQRDGQETQYFGPGTRLLVL.

The rearrangement links TRBV20-1 to TRBJ2-5; D remains ambiguous. With the DNA end fitting TRBJ2-7 better, the J assignment may be wrong. The CDR3 is 11 amino acids. CDR1 DFQATT and CDR2 SNEGSKA come from the germline V gene (reference sequence). The CDR3 DNA follows: TGCAGTGCTAACAGCCTCTACGAGCAGTACTTC. It is translated as CSANSLYEQYF.

This chain connects TRBV30 to TRBJ2-1; 9 nucleotides agree with TRBD1. Trimming removed 6 bases from V and 0 bases from J; junction bases left unmatched: 3. CDR3 length: 14 residues. In germline, CDR1 is GTSNPN, CDR2 SVGIG (reference sequence). The CDR3: CACGTGSSYNEQFF. The CDR3 DNA reads as TGTGCCTGTGGGACAGGGAGCTCCTACAATGAGCAGTTCTTC.

This chain uses TRBV7-6 with TRBJ2-1; the match to TRBD2 covers 11 bases. J was trimmed by 4 bases and V by 5 bases; bases with no gene match: 10. The CDR3 runs 17 residues. Germline values: CDR1 SGHVS, CDR2 FNYEAQ. The DNA of the CDR3 is TGTGCCAGCAGCGTTACGGGACTAGCGGACCTGTACAATGAGCAGTTCTTC. Translated, it gives CASSVTGLADLYNEQFF.

The V and J genes are TRBV19 and TRBJ1-3; D gene unclear. This CDR3 has 14 residues. V was cut by 1 base and J by 3 bases, with 7 bases left in between. Germline lookup yields CDR1 LNHDA and CDR2 SQIVND (reference sequence). The CDR3 DNA reads TGTGCCAGTAGTATAGCAGGCGATGGAAACACCATATATTTT. It translates to CASSIAGDGNTIYF. Full variable domain (missing parts from reference TRBV19 and TRBJ1-3): DGGITQSPKYLFRKEGQNVTLSCEQNLNHDAMYWYRQDPGQGLRLIYYSQIVNDFQKGDIAEGYSVSREKKESFPLTVTSAQKNPTAFYLCASSIAGDGNTIYFGEGSWLTVV.

The chain carries TRBV14 and TRBJ2-1, with D perhaps matching TRBD1 (5 bases). Trimming left V 0 bases short and J 7 bases short, with 10 bases between. Germline V CDR1 and CDR2: SGHDN, FVKESK. The CDR3 sequence is 14 residues long. In nucleotides, the CDR3 is TGTGCCAGCAGCCAAGACAGGGTCCCGAATGAGCAGTTCTTC. The encoded protein is CASSQDRVPNEQFF.

The gene calls are TRBV4-3 and TRBJ2-5; D is uncertain. Trimming took off 0 bases at V and 0 bases at J, with 8 bases between the two ends. CDR3 size: 15 residues. Germline V gives CDR1 LGHNA, CDR2 YSLEER. CDR3 DNA: TGCGCCAGCAGCCAAGATTGGAATTACCAAGAGACCCAGTACTTC. Residues: CASSQDWNYQETQYF.

V and J are TRBV10-2 and TRBJ2-1; 8 nucleotides agree with TRBD1. Trimming cost V 7 bases and J 6 bases; bases outside gene matches: 2. Germline V CDR1 and CDR2: WSHSY, SAAADI. The CDR3 has 12 residues. The CDR3 loop reads CASIGQGNEQFF. The CDR3, as DNA: TGCGCCAGCATCGGACAGGGCAATGAGCAGTTCTTC.

The rearrangement uses TRBV5-6 and TRBJ1-3; D remains ambiguous. CDR3 length equals 15 residues. The V and J ends lost 0 bases and 4 bases respectively, with 11 bases between them. Looked up from germline, CDR1 is SGHDT and CDR2 is YYEEEE. In DNA form, the CDR3 reads TGTGCCAGCAGCTTGGGGCCTAGCTCAGGAAACACCATATATTTT. It specifies CASSLGPSSGNTIYF.

The genes are TRBV7-2 and TRBJ2-7, with a possible D match to TRBD1 (6 bases). Trimming stripped 2 bases from V and 0 bases from J, with 8 bases between. Germline V gene sequence: CDR1 SGHTA, CDR2 FQGNSA. This CDR3 comprises 14 residues. DNA of the CDR3: TGTGCCAGCAGCTTAACAGGGACCTCCTACGAGCAGTACTTC. This translates into CASSLTGTSYEQYF.

The rearrangement links TRBV28 to TRBJ2-7; D possibly uses TRBD1 or TRBD2 (5 bases each). The germline V and J ends were trimmed by 4 bases and 6 bases, with 10 bases remaining between them. This CDR3 contains 12 residues. Germline CDR1 reads MDHEN; CDR2 reads SYDVKM. CDR3 amino acids: CASSSPGREQYF. The DNA of the CDR3 is TGTGCCAGCAGTTCTCCGGGACGCGAGCAGTACTTC.

The V and J genes are TRBV7-3 and TRBJ2-3; a weak D match, TRBD2 (6 bases). The germline V and J ends were trimmed by 2 bases and 0 bases, with 15 bases remaining between them. CDR1 and CDR2 (germline): SGHTA, FQGTGA. The CDR3 length is 17 residues. CDR3: CASSLLTVGTSTDTQYF. CDR3 nucleotides: TGTGCCAGCAGCTTACTGACGGTCGGGACTAGCACAGATACGCAGTATTTT.

The DNA for the CDR3 is TGCGCCAGCAGCCAAGGGGGACAGGGACGATCACTCTACGAGCAGTACTTC. Translating it yields CASSQGGQGRSLYEQYF. The chain links TRBV4-1 to TRBJ2-7; 9 nucleotides line up with TRBD1. This CDR3 is 17 amino acids long. Germline CDR1 MGHRA, CDR2 YSYEKL. V was clipped by 1 base and J by 3 bases; unmatched bases: 10.

This sequence joins TRBV7-9 and TRBJ2-3, with a weak D call TRBD2 (5 bases). Germline V gene sequence: CDR1 SEHNR, CDR2 FQNEAQ (reference sequence). CDR3 length: 14 amino acids. Trimming removed 2 bases from V and 6 bases from J, with 12 bases in between. The CDR3 reads CASSLLARADTQYF. In nucleotides, the CDR3 is TGTGCCAGCAGCTTACTAGCAAGGGCGGATACGCAGTATTTT.

DNA for the CDR3: TGTGCCTGGAGTGCCACAGGGGGCGTATTCTCTGGCTACACCTTC. This codes for CAWSATGGVFSGYTF. The chain combines TRBV30 with TRBJ1-2; 9 nucleotides match TRBD1. The CDR3 sequence is 15 residues long. Germline assignment: CDR1 GTSNPN and CDR2 SVGIG (reference sequence). V gave up 1 base and J gave up 7 bases; unmatched junction bases: 10.

The chain has TRBV28 and TRBJ2-4; a weak D match, TRBD1 (5 bases). V gave up 2 bases and J gave up 7 bases, with 12 bases separating them. The CDR3 runs to 14 residues. Germline CDR1 is MDHEN and CDR2 is SYDVKM. The CDR3 loop is CASSLQGRLNIQYF. CDR3 bases: TGTGCCAGCAGTTTACAGGGAAGGTTGAACATTCAGTACTTC.

This sequence joins TRBV4-3 and TRBJ2-7; a weak D match, TRBD2 (6 bases). The ends were cut back, 0 bases at V and 0 bases at J, with 21 bases in the middle. The CDR3 sequence is 19 residues long. Germline V CDR1 and CDR2: LGHNA, YSLEER. DNA for the CDR3: TGCGCCAGCAGCCAAGATTGGGGTACTAGCCCTTACAACTCCTACGAGCAGTACTTC. It is translated as CASSQDWGTSPYNSYEQYF.

V and J are TRBV27 and TRBJ1-5; D may be TRBD1 (6 bases). The CDR3 is 17 residues long. CDR1 and CDR2 (germline): MNHEY, SMNVEV (reference sequence). V lost 0 bases and J 4 bases, leaving 16 bases between the germline ends. CDR3 DNA sequence: TGTGCCAGCAGTTTATCGGGCGGGGGCGACCCTAATCAGCCCCAGCATTTT. Its translation: CASSLSGGGDPNQPQHF.

The chain employs TRBV7-9 and TRBJ2-1, with 7 bases matching TRBD2. V lost 5 bases and J lost 1; bases outside the gene matches: 8. In germline, CDR1 is SEHNR, CDR2 FQNEAQ (reference sequence). The CDR3 length is 16 residues. The CDR3 loop is CASSPSGKGSYNEQFF. The CDR3 DNA follows: TGTGCCAGCAGCCCGAGCGGGAAGGGTTCCTACAATGAGCAGTTCTTC.

The chain combines TRBV4-1 with TRBJ1-1; D gene unclear. CDR3 length: 16 amino acids. Trimming pared 0 bases from V and 2 bases from J, leaving 13 bases between. The germline gives CDR1 MGHRA, CDR2 YSYEKL. The DNA for the CDR3 is TGCGCCAGCAGCCAAGAGGGAAACAATTATAACACTGAAGCTTTCTTT. This translates into CASSQEGNNYNTEAFF.

This rearrangement joins TRBV6-1 to TRBJ2-5, with TRBD2 matching 9 bases. Unmatched junction bases numbered 0, after V lost 0 bases and J lost 1 base. CDR3 length: 15 amino acids. Germline CDR1 and CDR2: MNHNS and SASEGT. As DNA, the CDR3 is TGTGCCAGCAGTGAAGCTAGCGGGAGCCAAGAGACCCAGTACTTC. As protein: CASSEASGSQETQYF.

The J gene is TRBJ2-3, the V gene TRBV15; possibly TRBD2 for D (5 bases). The CDR3 is 16 amino acids. Trimming stripped 0 bases from V and 2 bases from J, with 12 bases between. Germline CDR1 and CDR2: LNHNV and YYDKDF (reference sequence). The CDR3 DNA reads TGTGCCACCAGCAGAGATCCCGGACTGGCCACAGATACGCAGTATTTT. Its translation is CATSRDPGLATDTQYF.

The V call is TRBV7-9, the J call TRBJ2-1; D perhaps matches TRBD1 (6 bases). This CDR3 is 15 amino acids long. Germline assignment: CDR1 SEHNR and CDR2 FQNEAQ (reference sequence). With 1 base removed from V and 3 bases from J, the gap between germline ends came to 10 bases. CDR3 sequence (DNA): TGTGCCAGCAGCTTAGGGGGGCAGGGCTACAATGAGCAGTTCTTC. It codes for CASSLGGQGYNEQFF.

The chain is built from TRBV7-9 and TRBJ2-6; D is perhaps TRBD2 (6 bases). The germline V and J ends were trimmed by 7 bases and 4 bases, with 14 bases remaining between them. Germline CDR1 reads SEHNR; CDR2 reads FQNEAQ (reference sequence). CDR3 size: 15 residues. The CDR3 region has the DNA TGTGCCAGCACCTACGGGAGCTTCGGGGCCAACGTCCTGACTTTC. Its translation: CASTYGSFGANVLTF.

The chain recombines TRBV2 with TRBJ2-7; 8 bases are a match to TRBD1. Germline CDR1 reads SNHLY; CDR2 reads FYNNEI. The CDR3 length is 14 residues. J gave up 1 base and V 5 bases, and 4 bases lay outside the gene matches. DNA for the CDR3: TGTGCCAGCAGTCCTAGGACAGGGTCCTACGAGCAGTACTTC. Translating gives CASSPRTGSYEQYF.

CDR3 protein: CASSPRDIPYEQYF. As DNA, the CDR3 is TGTGCCAGCAGCCCCCGGGACATCCCCTACGAGCAGTACTTC. The V gene is TRBV11-2, the J gene TRBJ2-7; possibly TRBD1 for D (6 bases). CDR1 is SGHAT, CDR2 FQNNGV, per germline. The CDR3 covers 14 residues. V dropped 5 bases and J dropped 2 bases, with 13 bases sitting between them.

This clone is a singleton in its sample. The chain combines TRBV6-5 with TRBJ2-1; D not resolved. The germline V and J ends were trimmed by 5 bases and 2 bases, with 10 bases remaining between them. The CDR3 runs to 14 residues. From germline, CDR1 is MNHEY and CDR2 SVGAGI. Written as DNA, the CDR3 is TGTGCCAGCAGTCGGACCCGAACCTACAATGAGCAGTTCTTC. Translation: CASSRTRTYNEQFF.

This chain links TRBV7-9 with TRBJ1-1; 8 bases fit TRBD1. Germline V gene data show CDR1 as SEHNR and CDR2 as FQNEAQ (reference sequence). The CDR3 extends over 15 amino acids. V shed 5 bases, J shed 6 bases, and the junction held 11 bases outside the gene matches. The CDR3 coding sequence is TGTGCCAGCAGCCCATTCGGGACAGGAGGACCTGAAGCTTTCTTT. Its protein product is CASSPFGTGGPEAFF.